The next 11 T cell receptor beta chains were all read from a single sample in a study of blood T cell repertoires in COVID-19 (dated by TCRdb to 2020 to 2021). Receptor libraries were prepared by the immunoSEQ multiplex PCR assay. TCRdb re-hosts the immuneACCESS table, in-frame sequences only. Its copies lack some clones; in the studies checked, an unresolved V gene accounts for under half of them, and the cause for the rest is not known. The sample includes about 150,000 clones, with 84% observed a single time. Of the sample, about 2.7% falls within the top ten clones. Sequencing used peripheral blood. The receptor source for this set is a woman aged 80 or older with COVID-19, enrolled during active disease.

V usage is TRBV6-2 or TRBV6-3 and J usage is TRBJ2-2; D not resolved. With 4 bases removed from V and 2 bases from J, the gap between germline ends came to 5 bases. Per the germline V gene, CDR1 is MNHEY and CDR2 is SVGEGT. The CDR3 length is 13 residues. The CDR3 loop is CASSFVNTGELFF. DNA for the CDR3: TGTGCCAGCAGTTTCGTTAACACCGGGGAGCTGTTTTTT.

DNA of the CDR3: TGCGCCAGCAGCCAAGATCCTACCGTCCTAGTTTCACCCCTCCACTTT. This translates into CASSQDPTVLVSPLHF. The chain joins TRBV4-3 to TRBJ1-6; no reliable D call. The CDR3 has 16 residues. Trimming stripped 0 bases from V and 9 bases from J, with 15 bases between. Germline V gene sequence: CDR1 LGHNA, CDR2 YSLEER.

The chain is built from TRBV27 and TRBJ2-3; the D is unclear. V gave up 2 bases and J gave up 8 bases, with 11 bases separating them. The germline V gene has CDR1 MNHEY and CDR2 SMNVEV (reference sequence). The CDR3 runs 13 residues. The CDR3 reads CASSLDSPGTQYF. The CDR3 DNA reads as TGTGCCAGCAGTTTAGATAGCCCGGGTACGCAGTATTTT.

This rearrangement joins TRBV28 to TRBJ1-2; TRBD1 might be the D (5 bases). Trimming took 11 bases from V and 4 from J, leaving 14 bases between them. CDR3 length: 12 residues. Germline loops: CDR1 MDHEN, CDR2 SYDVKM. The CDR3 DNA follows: TGTGCCGCTAACCCCCAGGGCTATGGCTACACCTTC. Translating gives CAANPQGYGYTF.

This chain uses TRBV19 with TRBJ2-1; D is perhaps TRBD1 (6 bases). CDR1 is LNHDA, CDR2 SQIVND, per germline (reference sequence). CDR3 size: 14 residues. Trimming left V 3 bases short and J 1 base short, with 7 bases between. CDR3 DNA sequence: TGTGCCAGTAGTATCAGGGGTTCCTACAATGAGCAGTTCTTC. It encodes CASSIRGSYNEQFF.

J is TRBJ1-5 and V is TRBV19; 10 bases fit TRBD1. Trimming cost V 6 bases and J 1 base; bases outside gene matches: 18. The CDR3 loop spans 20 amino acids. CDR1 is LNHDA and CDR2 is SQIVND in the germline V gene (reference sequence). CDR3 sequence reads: CASSIAGTGVVSRSNQPQHF. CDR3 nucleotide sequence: TGTGCCAGTAGCATCGCCGGGACAGGGGTTGTCTCTAGGAGCAATCAGCCCCAGCATTTT.

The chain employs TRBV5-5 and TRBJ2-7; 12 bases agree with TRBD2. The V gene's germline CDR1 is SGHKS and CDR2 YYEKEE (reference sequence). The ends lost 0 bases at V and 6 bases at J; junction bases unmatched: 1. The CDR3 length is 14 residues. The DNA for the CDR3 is TGTGCCAGCAGCTTGGAACTAGCGGGAGGCGAGCAGTACTTC. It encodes CASSLELAGGEQYF.

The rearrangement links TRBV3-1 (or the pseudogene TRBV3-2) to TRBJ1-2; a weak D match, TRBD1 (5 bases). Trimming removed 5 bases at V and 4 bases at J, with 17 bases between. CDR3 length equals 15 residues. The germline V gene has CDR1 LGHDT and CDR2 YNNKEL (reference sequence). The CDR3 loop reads CASSSTHRSRYGYTF. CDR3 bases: TGTGCCAGCAGCTCAACTCACAGGTCCCGCTATGGCTACACCTTC.

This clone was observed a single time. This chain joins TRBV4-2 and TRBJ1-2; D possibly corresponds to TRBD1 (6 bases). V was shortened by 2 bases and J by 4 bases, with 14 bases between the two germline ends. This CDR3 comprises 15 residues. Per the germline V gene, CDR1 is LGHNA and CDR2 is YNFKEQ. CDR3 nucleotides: TGTGCCAGCAGCCAAAATCGGGGGGCCAGCTATGGCTACACCTTC. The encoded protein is CASSQNRGASYGYTF.

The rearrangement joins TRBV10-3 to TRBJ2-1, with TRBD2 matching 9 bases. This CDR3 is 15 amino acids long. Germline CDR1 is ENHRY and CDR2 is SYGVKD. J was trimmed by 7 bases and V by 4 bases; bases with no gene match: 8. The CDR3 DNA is TGTGCCATCAGTGCATGGCGGGGGGGCGAAAATGAGCAGTTCTTC. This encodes CAISAWRGGENEQFF.

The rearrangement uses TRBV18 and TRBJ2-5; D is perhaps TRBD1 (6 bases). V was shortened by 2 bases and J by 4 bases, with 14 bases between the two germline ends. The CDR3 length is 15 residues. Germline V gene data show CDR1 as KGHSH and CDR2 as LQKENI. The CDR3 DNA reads TGTGCCAGCTCACCAACTGGACAGTCACCAGAGACCCAGTACTTC. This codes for CASSPTGQSPETQYF.